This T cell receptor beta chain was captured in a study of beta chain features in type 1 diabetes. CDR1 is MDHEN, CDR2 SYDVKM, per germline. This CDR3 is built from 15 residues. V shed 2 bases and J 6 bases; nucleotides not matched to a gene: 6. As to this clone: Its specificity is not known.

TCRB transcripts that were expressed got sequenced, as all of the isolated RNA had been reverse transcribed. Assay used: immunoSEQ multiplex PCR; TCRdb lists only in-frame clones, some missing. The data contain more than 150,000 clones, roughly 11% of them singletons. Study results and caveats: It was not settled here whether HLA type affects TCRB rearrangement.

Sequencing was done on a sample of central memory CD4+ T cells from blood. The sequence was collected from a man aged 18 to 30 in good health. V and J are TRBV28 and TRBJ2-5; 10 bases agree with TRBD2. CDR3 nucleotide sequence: TGTGCCAGCAGTTTAGTGCTAGCGGGGGTCCAGACCCAGTACTTC. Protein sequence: CASSLVLAGVQTQYF.